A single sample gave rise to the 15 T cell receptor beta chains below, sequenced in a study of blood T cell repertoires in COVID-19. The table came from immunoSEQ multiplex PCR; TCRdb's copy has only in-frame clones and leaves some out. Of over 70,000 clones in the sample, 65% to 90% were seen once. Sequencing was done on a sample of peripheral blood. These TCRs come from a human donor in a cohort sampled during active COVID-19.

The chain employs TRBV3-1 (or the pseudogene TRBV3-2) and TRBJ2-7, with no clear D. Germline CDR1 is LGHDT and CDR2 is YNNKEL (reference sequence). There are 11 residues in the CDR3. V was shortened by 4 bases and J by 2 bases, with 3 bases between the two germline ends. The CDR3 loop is CASSPTYEQYF. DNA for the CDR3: TGTGCCAGCAGCCCTACCTACGAGCAGTACTTC.

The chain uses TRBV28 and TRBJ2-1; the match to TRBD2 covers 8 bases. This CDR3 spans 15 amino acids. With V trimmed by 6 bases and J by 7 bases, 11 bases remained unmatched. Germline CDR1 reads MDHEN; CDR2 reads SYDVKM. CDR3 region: CASSVTSGQRNEQFF. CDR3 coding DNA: TGTGCCAGCAGCGTTACTAGCGGTCAGAGGAATGAGCAGTTCTTC.

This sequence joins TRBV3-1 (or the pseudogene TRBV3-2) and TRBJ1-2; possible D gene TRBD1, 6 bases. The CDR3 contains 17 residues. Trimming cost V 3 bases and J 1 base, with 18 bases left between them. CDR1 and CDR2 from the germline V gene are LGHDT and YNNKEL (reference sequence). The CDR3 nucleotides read TGTGCCAGCAGCCAGGGGGGGGCCTATCTCCTTAACTATGGCTACACCTTC. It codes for CASSQGGAYLLNYGYTF.

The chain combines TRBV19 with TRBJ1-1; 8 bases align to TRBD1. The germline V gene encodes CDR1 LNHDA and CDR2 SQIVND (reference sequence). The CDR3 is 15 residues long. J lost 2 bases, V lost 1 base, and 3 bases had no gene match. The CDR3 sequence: CASSIGTGFNTEAFF. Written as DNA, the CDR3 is TGTGCCAGTAGTATAGGGACAGGGTTTAACACTGAAGCTTTCTTT.

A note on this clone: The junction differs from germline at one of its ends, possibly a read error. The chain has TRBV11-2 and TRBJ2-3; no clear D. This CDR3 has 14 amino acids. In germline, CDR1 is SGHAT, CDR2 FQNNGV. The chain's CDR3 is CAGSPPTFPDTQYF. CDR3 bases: TGTGCCGGCAGTCCTCCGACTTTCCCAGATACGCAGTATTTT.

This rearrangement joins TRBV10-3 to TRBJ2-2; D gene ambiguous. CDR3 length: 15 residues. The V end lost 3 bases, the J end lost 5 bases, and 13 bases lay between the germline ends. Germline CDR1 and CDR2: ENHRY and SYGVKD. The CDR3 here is CAISERSLITGELFF. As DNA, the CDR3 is TGTGCCATCAGTGAACGGTCGCTGATTACCGGGGAGCTGTTTTTT.

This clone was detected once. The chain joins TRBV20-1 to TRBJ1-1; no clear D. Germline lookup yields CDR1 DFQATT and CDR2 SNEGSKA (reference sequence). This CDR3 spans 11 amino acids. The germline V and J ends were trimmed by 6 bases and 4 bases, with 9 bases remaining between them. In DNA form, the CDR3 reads TGCAGTGCCGGTAGCGGCACTGAAGCTTTCTTT. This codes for CSAGSGTEAFF.

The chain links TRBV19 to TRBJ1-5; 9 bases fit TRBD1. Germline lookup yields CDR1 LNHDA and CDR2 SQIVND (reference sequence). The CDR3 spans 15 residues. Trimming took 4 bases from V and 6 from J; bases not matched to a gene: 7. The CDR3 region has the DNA TGTGCCAGTAGTAACAGAAGACAGGGGGGTCAGCCCCAGCATTTT. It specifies CASSNRRQGGQPQHF.

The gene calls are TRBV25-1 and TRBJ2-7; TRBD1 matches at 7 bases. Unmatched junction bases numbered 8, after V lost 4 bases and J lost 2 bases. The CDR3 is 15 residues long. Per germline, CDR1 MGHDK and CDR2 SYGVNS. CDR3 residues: CASSGIMGQPYEQYF. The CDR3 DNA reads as TGTGCCAGCAGTGGGATCATGGGACAGCCCTACGAGCAGTACTTC.

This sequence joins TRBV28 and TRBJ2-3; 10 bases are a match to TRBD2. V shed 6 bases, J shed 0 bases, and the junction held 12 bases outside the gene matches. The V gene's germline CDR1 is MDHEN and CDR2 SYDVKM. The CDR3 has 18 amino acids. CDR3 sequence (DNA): TGTGCCAGCAGACCAAGGGGGACTAGCGCAAAAAGCACAGATACGCAGTATTTT. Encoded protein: CASRPRGTSAKSTDTQYF.

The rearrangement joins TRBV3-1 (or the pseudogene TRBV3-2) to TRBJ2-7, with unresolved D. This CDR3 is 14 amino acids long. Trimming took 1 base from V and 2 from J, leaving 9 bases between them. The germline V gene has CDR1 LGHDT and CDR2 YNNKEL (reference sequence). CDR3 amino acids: CASSQGHFTYEQYF. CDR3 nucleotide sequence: TGTGCCAGCAGCCAAGGACACTTTACCTACGAGCAGTACTTC.

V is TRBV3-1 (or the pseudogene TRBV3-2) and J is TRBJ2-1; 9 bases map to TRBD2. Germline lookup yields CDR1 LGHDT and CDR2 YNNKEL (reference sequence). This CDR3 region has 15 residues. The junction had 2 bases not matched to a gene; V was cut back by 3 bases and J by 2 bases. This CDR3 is CASSHLAGAYNEQFF. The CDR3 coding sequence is TGTGCCAGCAGCCATTTAGCGGGAGCCTACAATGAGCAGTTCTTC.

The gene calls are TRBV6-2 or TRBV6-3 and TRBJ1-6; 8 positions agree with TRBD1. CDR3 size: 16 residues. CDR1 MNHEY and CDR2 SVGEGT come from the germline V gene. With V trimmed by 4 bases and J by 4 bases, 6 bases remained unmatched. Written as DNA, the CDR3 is TGTGCCAGCAGTTCCTGGACAGGGCGATATAATTCACCCCTCCACTTT. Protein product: CASSSWTGRYNSPLHF.

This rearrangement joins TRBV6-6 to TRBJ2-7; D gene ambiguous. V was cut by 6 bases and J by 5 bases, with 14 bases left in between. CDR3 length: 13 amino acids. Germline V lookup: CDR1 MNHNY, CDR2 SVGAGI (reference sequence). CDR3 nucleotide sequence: TGTGCCAGCAGAGCCCCAAGTGCGGACGAGCAGTACTTC. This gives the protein CASRAPSADEQYF.

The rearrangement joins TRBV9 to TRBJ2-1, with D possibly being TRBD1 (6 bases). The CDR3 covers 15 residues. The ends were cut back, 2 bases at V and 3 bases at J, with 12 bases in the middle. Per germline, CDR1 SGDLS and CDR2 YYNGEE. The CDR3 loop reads CASSVFGGGYNEQFF. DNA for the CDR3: TGTGCCAGCAGCGTTTTTGGGGGCGGCTACAATGAGCAGTTCTTC.